The clone carrying this T cell receptor (beta chain) has just a few counts. This sample stems from a study of blood T cell repertoires in COVID-19. Looking at the study overall: Acute-phase and convalescent COVID-19 samples originated in the United States, Italy and Spain.

The germline V gene has CDR1 KGHSH and CDR2 LQKENI. The CDR3 is 16 residues long. V was pared by 2 bases and J by 1 base, with 7 bases of the junction left unmatched. Under the authors' procedure: Reference gene primer amplification in the assay estimated nucleated cell counts. The data were produced by immunoSEQ multiplex PCR, yet TCRdb's version contains in-frame clones alone and is incomplete. V, J and clone size derive from that table, while D and trimming were established from the DNA sequence. The sample yields some 41,000 clones, 70% to 90% seen once. This sequence was found in a man aged 55 to 69 with active COVID-19. The V and J genes are TRBV18 and TRBJ2-5; TRBD2 aligns across 7 bases. Material: peripheral blood. The CDR3 bases are TGTGCCAGCTCACCAAGGCTAGCGGATACCCAAGAGACCCAGTACTTC. Protein: CASSPRLADTQETQYF. Full variable domain (outside the CDR3, taken from reference TRBV18 and TRBJ2-5): NAGVMQNPRHLVRRRGQEARLRCSPMKGHSHVYWYRQLPEEGLKFMVYLQKENIIDESGMPKERFSAEFPKEGPSILRIQQVVRGDSAAYFCASSPRLADTQETQYFGPGTRLLVL.